This entry is about one T cell receptor beta chain. Sequenced by immunoSEQ multiplex PCR; TCRdb stores in-frame clones only, minus some. The table has about 100,000 clones, 82% seen once; the top ten hold 6.3%. These data belong to a study of PD-1 blockade in mismatch repair-deficient tumors. The source of this sequence is an adult with mismatch repair-deficient cancer. This specimen was peripheral blood, taken approximately 8 months after starting pembrolizumab.

CDR3 sequence (DNA): TGTGCCAGCAGCTTCGGTGAAATTACTTACGCGGGCACTGAAGCTTTCTTT. It specifies CASSFGEITYAGTEAFF. The chain uses TRBV5-6 and TRBJ1-1; D gene ambiguous. Germline V lookup: CDR1 SGHDT, CDR2 YYEEEE. Trimming took off 2 bases at V and 4 bases at J, with 21 bases between the two ends. The CDR3 covers 17 residues.